A selection of T cell receptor beta chains follows, all from one sample in a study of T cells in Graves' hyperthyroidism and ophthalmopathy. One entry per CDR3 protein, called by TCRdb with MiXCR from the multiplex PCR reads. The table has around 260,000 distinct CDR3 sequences, approximately 26% seen once. The sequenced material came from blood. The receptor source for this set is a man aged 40-49 years with Graves' hyperthyroidism that later progressed to Graves' ophthalmopathy. The CDR3 runs from the conserved cysteine through the conserved F or W. Each record gives: clone size, V gene, D gene, J gene, CDR3 DNA, CDR3 protein. D genes are given only for firm matches. Size values are once, few and many counts, or a class for expanded clones, and some rows have none.

many	TRBV4-1	-	TRBJ1-1	TGCGCCAGCAGCCAAGGGGCCAACCTGAACACTGAAGCTTTCTTT	CASSQGANLNTEAFF
-	TRBV12-5	-	TRBJ1-5	TGTGCTAGTGGCGGAACCGGTAATCAGCCCCAGCATTTT	CASGGTGNQPQHF
many	TRBV19	TRBD1	TRBJ2-5	TGTGCCAGTAGTATCTCGGACAGGGTTGAGACCCAGTACTTC	CASSISDRVETQYF
-	TRBV7-9	-	TRBJ1-2	TGTGCCAGCAGCTCGCCGGAGGATGGCTACACCTTC	CASSSPEDGYTF
-	TRBV20-1	-	TRBJ1-6	TGCAGTGCTAGTCGTATAGAGGGGAATAATTCACCCCTCCACTTT	CSASRIEGNNSPLHF
many	TRBV5-1	TRBD2	TRBJ2-7	TGCGCCAGCAGCTTAAGAGGGAGGGAACTACTCTCCTACGAGCAGTACTTC	CASSLRGRELLSYEQYF
-	TRBV12-3/TRBV12-4	-	TRBJ1-2	TGTGCCAGCAGTCCCCAGGCAGGGGACTATGGCTACACCTTC	CASSPQAGDYGYTF
-	TRBV5-1	-	TRBJ1-1	TGCGCCAGCAGCTTGCTACAGATGAACACTGAAGCTTTCTTT	CASSLLQMNTEAFF
many	TRBV6-1	-	TRBJ1-1	TGTGCCAGCAGCCGAGGAGGAACTGAAGCTTTCTTT	CASSRGGTEAFF
-	TRBV6-5	-	TRBJ2-5	TGTGCCAGCAGTTGGGAACTAACGGCGGAGACCCAGTACTTC	CASSWELTAETQYF
many	TRBV7-9	TRBD1	TRBJ1-1	TGTGCCAGCAGCTTAGTACAGGGGACAAAAGCTTTCTTT	CASSLVQGTKAFF
many	TRBV6-1	-	TRBJ2-7	TGTGCCAGCAGTGGGCTGGACTACGAGCAGTACTTC	CASSGLDYEQYF
many	TRBV6-2/TRBV6-3	TRBD1	TRBJ2-7	TGTGCCAGCACCTACGGAGGACAGGGTGCAAAAGAGCAGTACTTC	CASTYGGQGAKEQYF
many	TRBV7-3	-	TRBJ2-6	TGTGCCAGCAGCTTAACGGGGCCCCTCTCTGGGGCCAACGTCCTGACTTTC	CASSLTGPLSGANVLTF
few	TRBV27	TRBD2	TRBJ2-7	TGTGCCAGCAGTCTAGGGAGGGCCGGGTCCTACGAGCAGTACTTC	CASSLGRAGSYEQYF
many	TRBV7-3	-	TRBJ1-1	TGTGCCAGCAGCTTGCAGGGGAAGAACACTGAAGCTTTCTTT	CASSLQGKNTEAFF
many	TRBV6-5	TRBD2	TRBJ2-4	TGTGCCAGCAGTCCGAGACTAGCGGGAGGCAAAAACATTCAGTACTTC	CASSPRLAGGKNIQYF
many	TRBV19	TRBD1	TRBJ1-5	TGTGCCAGTAGTGGCGGACAGGGCGGCAATCAGCCCCAGCATTTT	CASSGGQGGNQPQHF
many	TRBV20-1	-	TRBJ1-1	TGCAGTGCGTTAGCAAATTTTAGACAGACTGAAGCTTTCTTT	CSALANFRQTEAFF
-	TRBV19	-	TRBJ1-1	TGTGCCAGTAGTGCCTCCCACACTGAAGCTTTCTTT	CASSASHTEAFF
many	TRBV6-1	TRBD1	TRBJ2-2	TGTGCCAGCAGTAAACAGGGGAGCAGCGGGGAGCTGTTTTTT	CASSKQGSSGELFF
once	TRBV12-3/TRBV12-4	-	TRBJ1-5	TGTGCCAGCAGTCTATCCCGGGGTCAGCCCCAGCATTTT	CASSLSRGQPQHF
few	TRBV28	-	TRBJ2-5	TGTGCCAGCAGCCTTTCCGGCGAGACCAGAAAAGAGACCCAGTACTTC	CASSLSGETRKETQYF
many	TRBV29-1	-	TRBJ1-2	TGCAGCGTTGGGAGGACTCGTGGCTACACCTTC	CSVGRTRGYTF
many	TRBV6-1	-	TRBJ2-7	TGTGCCAGCAGGGCGACAGATGGATACGAGCAGTACTTC	CASRATDGYEQYF
many	TRBV15	-	TRBJ2-7	TGTGCCACCAGCAGAGGATTTGATACGGGGGTCGAGCAGTACTTC	CATSRGFDTGVEQYF
-	TRBV30	-	TRBJ1-3	TGTGCCCAGGTTCGTGCAGGGAGTGGAAACACCATATATTTT	CAQVRAGSGNTIYF
many	TRBV7-9	TRBD2	TRBJ2-7	TGTGCCAGCAGCTTAAGGCGGGAGATCGACGAGCAGTACTTC	CASSLRREIDEQYF
many	TRBV15	-	TRBJ2-7	TGTGCCACCAGCAGACCCGGGACACACGATTACGAGCAGTACTTC	CATSRPGTHDYEQYF
many	TRBV28	TRBD2	TRBJ2-5	TGTGCCAGCAGTTTCCCATTAGCGGGAGGCTTCCAAGAGACCCAGTACTTC	CASSFPLAGGFQETQYF